Below are 32 T cell receptor beta chains sequenced from a single sample in a study of blood T cells in healthy people across ages. Combining a sample-barcoded 5' primer with a J-beta primer mix, a second PCR ran for 7 to 11 cycles. TCRdb processed the 5' RACE reads anew with MiXCR; each CDR3 protein has one entry. The sample lists about 970,000 distinct CDR3 sequences; just over 50% were seen once. Material: blood. These TCRs come from a woman aged 55-75 years in good health.

To note about this clonotype: At one of its ends the junction is not consistent with the germline gene, which may arise from a read error. The chain combines TRBV20-1 with TRBJ2-1; the D gene could be TRBD1 or TRBD2 (7 bases each). Germline V CDR1 and CDR2: DFQATT, SNEGSKA (reference sequence). CDR3 length: 17 residues. This CDR3 is CSARDQQGTISYSEQFF. For the CDR3, the DNA is TGCAGTGCTAGAGACCAACAGGGGACTATCTCCTACAGTGAGCAGTTCTTC.

This chain joins TRBV30 and TRBJ2-4; TRBD1 aligns across 8 bases. This CDR3 spans 16 amino acids. V lost 0 bases and J lost 2; bases outside the gene matches: 6. Per germline, CDR1 GTSNPN and CDR2 SVGIG (reference sequence). Here the CDR3 DNA reads TGTGCCTGGAGTGTAGCTGGACAGGGTTCCAAAAACATTCAGTACTTC. It encodes CAWSVAGQGSKNIQYF.

This chain links TRBV7-3 with TRBJ2-7; 8 bases fit TRBD1. Trimming took 5 bases from V and 0 from J; bases not matched to a gene: 6. Germline lookup yields CDR1 SGHTA and CDR2 FQGTGA. The length of the CDR3 is 15 residues. The CDR3 coding sequence is TGTGCCAGCAGCGAACGAACAGGGGGCTCCTACGAGCAGTACTTC. The encoded protein is CASSERTGGSYEQYF.

The chain recombines TRBV20-1 with TRBJ2-3; no reliable D call. The CDR3 has 12 amino acids. V lost 3 bases and J 1 base, leaving 5 bases between the germline ends. Germline CDR1 and CDR2: DFQATT and SNEGSKA (reference sequence). This CDR3 is CSASVGTDTQYF. The CDR3 bases are TGCAGTGCTAGTGTGGGCACAGATACGCAGTATTTT.

Of note for this clonotype: This may arise from a read error, as a much more abundant clone is one base away. The chain joins TRBV12-3 or TRBV12-4 to TRBJ2-7; D unresolved. This CDR3 region has 13 residues. V lost 11 bases and J 0 bases, leaving 14 bases between the germline ends. The CDR3: CACKGYSSYEQYF. The CDR3 DNA is TGTGCCTGCAAAGGCTATTCCTCCTACGAGCAGTACTTC.

This clonotype was seen many times. The chain has TRBV5-6 and TRBJ2-3, with D unresolved. Per the germline V gene, CDR1 is SGHDT and CDR2 is YYEEEE. Trimming stripped 5 bases from V and 0 bases from J, with 7 bases between. The CDR3 length is 13 residues. The DNA of the CDR3 is TGTGCCAGCAGATATTCTAGCACAGATACGCAGTATTTT. It specifies CASRYSSTDTQYF.

V and J are TRBV11-3 and TRBJ2-4; possibly TRBD2 for D (5 bases). Germline V gene data show CDR1 as SGHNT and CDR2 as YENEEA. V was clipped by 5 bases and J by 6 bases, with 11 bases between them. The CDR3 spans 13 residues. CDR3 DNA: TGTGCCAGCAGCCTACGTGGAGGAAACATTCAGTACTTC. Translation: CASSLRGGNIQYF.

The rearrangement links TRBV2 to TRBJ2-1; D gene unclear. CDR1 and CDR2 from the germline V gene are SNHLY and FYNNEI. CDR3 length equals 14 residues. The V end lost 7 bases, the J end lost 5 bases, and 15 bases lay between the germline ends. The CDR3 loop is CASKGSDWNNEQFF. The CDR3 nucleotides read TGTGCCAGCAAGGGATCCGACTGGAACAATGAGCAGTTCTTC.

This clonotype was seen a handful of times. J is TRBJ2-3 and V is TRBV27; 12 nucleotides match TRBD2. Germline CDR1 MNHEY, CDR2 SMNVEV (reference sequence). The J segment lost 4 bases and the V segment lost 7 bases, leaving 6 bases of the junction unmatched. This CDR3 has 15 amino acids. CDR3 sequence reads: CASTQTSGSADTQYF. Written as DNA, the CDR3 is TGTGCCAGCACCCAGACTAGCGGGAGCGCAGATACGCAGTATTTT.

V usage is TRBV14 and J usage is TRBJ2-5, with 8 bases lining up with TRBD2. The length of the CDR3 is 19 residues. Germline V gene data show CDR1 as SGHDN and CDR2 as FVKESK. V shed 1 base, J shed 5 bases, and the junction held 18 bases outside the gene matches. The CDR3 sequence: CASSQGGRTSGRWWETQYF. The CDR3, as DNA: TGTGCCAGCAGCCAAGGCGGCCGTACGAGCGGGAGATGGTGGGAGACCCAGTACTTC.

This clonotype was picked up a small number of times. The chain links TRBV4-1 to TRBJ2-7; weak D call: TRBD1 (6 bases). Germline CDR1 and CDR2: MGHRA and YSYEKL. Trimming cost V 2 bases and J 4 bases, with 12 bases left between them. CDR3 length equals 14 residues. The CDR3 region is CASSQRGQSYEQYF. The DNA for the CDR3 is TGCGCCAGCAGCCAACGGGGACAAAGTTACGAGCAGTACTTC.

The V call is TRBV20-1, the J call TRBJ2-7; TRBD2 aligns across 15 bases. CDR1 is DFQATT and CDR2 is SNEGSKA in the germline V gene (reference sequence). This CDR3 is 18 amino acids long. The ends lost 3 bases at V and 0 bases at J; junction bases unmatched: 9. CDR3 sequence reads: CSARGLGLAGGSSYEQYF. The CDR3 region has the DNA TGCAGTGCTAGGGGCCTGGGACTAGCGGGAGGCAGCTCCTACGAGCAGTACTTC.

This clonotype was seen just once. The rearrangement uses TRBV27 and TRBJ1-2; no reliable D call. Germline V gene data show CDR1 as MNHEY and CDR2 as SMNVEV (reference sequence). The CDR3 extends over 13 amino acids. V was clipped by 6 bases and J by 0 bases, with 8 bases between them. CDR3 amino acids: CASRDGANYGYTF. The DNA of the CDR3 is TGTGCCAGCAGGGATGGGGCTAACTATGGCTACACCTTC.

This sequence joins TRBV29-1 and TRBJ2-2; 8 bases are shared with TRBD1. V lost 7 bases, J lost 1 base, and 5 bases stayed unmatched. Germline V gene lookup returns CDR1 SQVTM and CDR2 ANQGSEA. CDR3 size: 14 residues. CDR3 nucleotide sequence: TGCAGCGCCGCCGGGACAGGGAACACCGGGGAGCTGTTTTTT. This sequence encodes CSAAGTGNTGELFF.

V and J are TRBV15 and TRBJ2-3, with D unresolved. This CDR3 is 12 amino acids long. The V and J ends lost 3 bases and 9 bases respectively, with 10 bases between them. The germline CDR1 and CDR2 sequences are LNHNV and YYDKDF (reference sequence). The CDR3: CATSRELSTQYF. The CDR3 DNA is TGTGCCACCAGCAGGGAACTCTCAACGCAGTATTTT.

V is TRBV15 and J is TRBJ2-7; 8 bases align to TRBD2. The V gene end was trimmed by 4 bases and the J gene end by 4 bases; junction bases not matched to a gene: 12. The CDR3 length is 16 residues. Germline CDR1 is LNHNV and CDR2 is YYDKDF (reference sequence). The CDR3 protein is CATSKTSAFPTYEQYF. The DNA of the CDR3 is TGTGCCACCAGCAAGACTAGCGCCTTTCCGACTTACGAGCAGTACTTC.

This clonotype was seen a handful of times. The V gene is TRBV11-2, the J gene TRBJ2-5, with a weak D call TRBD1 (6 bases). Germline loops: CDR1 SGHAT, CDR2 FQNNGV. Trimming removed 8 bases at V and 5 bases at J, with 21 bases between. This CDR3 comprises 15 residues. The CDR3 loop reads CASGQGQRKAETQYF. The CDR3 DNA is TGTGCCAGCGGCCAAGGACAGCGGAAGGCGGAGACCCAGTACTTC.

The rearrangement links TRBV7-2 to TRBJ2-4; 7 nucleotides agree with TRBD1. Looked up from germline, CDR1 is SGHTA and CDR2 is FQGNSA. This CDR3 has 18 residues. V lost 5 bases, J lost 1 base, and 14 bases stayed unmatched. The CDR3 DNA reads as TGTGCCAGCAGCCCACGACAGGGAAGGGATGCGGCCAAAAACATTCAGTACTTC. Protein product: CASSPRQGRDAAKNIQYF.

This clonotype showed up just a few times. The chain has TRBV4-2 and TRBJ2-1, with D unclear. This CDR3 has 15 residues. The germline V gene has CDR1 LGHNA and CDR2 YNFKEQ. Trimming removed 0 bases at V and 0 bases at J, with 6 bases between. CDR3 sequence reads: CASSQEVSSYNEQFF. The CDR3 DNA follows: TGTGCCAGCAGCCAAGAGGTAAGCTCCTACAATGAGCAGTTCTTC.

The chain recombines TRBV11-3 with TRBJ2-5; D perhaps matches TRBD2 (6 bases). This CDR3 has 12 residues. From germline, CDR1 is SGHNT and CDR2 YENEEA. Trimming removed 3 bases from V and 11 bases from J, with 13 bases in between. This chain's CDR3 is CASSLGGDGQYF. The CDR3 DNA sequence: TGTGCCAGCAGCTTGGGGGGTGACGGGCAGTACTTC.

About this clonotype itself: One junction end disagrees with the germline gene, perhaps due to a read error. The V and J genes are TRBV29-1 and TRBJ2-3; 7 nucleotides line up with TRBD2. This CDR3 is built from 13 residues. Germline-derived CDR1 and CDR2 are SQVTM and ANQGSEA. The CDR3 reads CSVEASGTDAQYF. The CDR3 DNA sequence: TGCAGCGTTGAGGCTAGCGGCACAGATGCGCAGTATTTT.

This clonotype occurred a few times. The rearrangement joins TRBV7-9 to TRBJ1-2; TRBD1 is a possible D gene (6 bases). The CDR3 covers 16 residues. The V gene lost 3 bases and the J gene lost 4 bases, with 18 bases spanning the gap. Per germline, CDR1 SEHNR and CDR2 FQNEAQ (reference sequence). The chain's CDR3 is CASSFPLHRASYGYTF. CDR3 bases: TGTGCCAGCAGCTTTCCCTTACACAGGGCCAGCTATGGCTACACCTTC.

V usage is TRBV4-2 and J usage is TRBJ2-1; 7 nucleotides agree with TRBD2. CDR3 size: 16 residues. V trimming: 0 bases; J trimming: 7 bases; junction bases outside the gene matches: 9. In germline, CDR1 is LGHNA, CDR2 YNFKEQ. This CDR3 reads CASSQDSAGVLNEQFF. The CDR3 region has the DNA TGTGCCAGCAGCCAAGATAGTGCGGGAGTTCTGAATGAGCAGTTCTTC.

This clonotype has just a few counts. The chain uses TRBV18 and TRBJ2-4; a possible D gene is TRBD2 (5 bases). The J call may not be correct, given that the DNA end is closer to TRBJ2-7. Germline loops: CDR1 KGHSH, CDR2 LQKENI. The CDR3 runs 15 residues. CDR3 in amino acids: CASSPLVGVEYEQYF. The CDR3 DNA is TGTGCCAGCTCACCTTTAGTGGGAGTCGAGTACGAGCAGTACTTC.

The rearrangement joins TRBV11-2 to TRBJ2-7; weak D call: TRBD1 (5 bases). This CDR3 comprises 14 residues. Deletions cut 2 bases from V and 6 bases from J, with 14 bases between. In germline, CDR1 is SGHAT, CDR2 FQNNGV. The DNA of the CDR3 is TGTGCCAGCAGCTTATCCCCAGGGCAAAGCGAGCAGTACTTC. Encoded protein: CASSLSPGQSEQYF.

The gene calls are TRBV4-3 and TRBJ2-1; weak D call: TRBD2 (6 bases). This CDR3 is built from 16 residues. CDR1 and CDR2 (germline): LGHNA, YSLEER. V gave up 3 bases and J gave up 1 base, with 13 bases separating them. CDR3 protein: CASSQPRTNSYNEQFF. CDR3 nucleotides: TGCGCCAGCAGCCAGCCCAGGACTAATTCCTACAATGAGCAGTTCTTC.

V is TRBV28 and J is TRBJ2-3; 7 bases map to TRBD2. The CDR3 length is 14 residues. From germline, CDR1 is MDHEN and CDR2 SYDVKM. CDR3 sequence (DNA): TGTGCAAGCGCCGGGGGGTCTCGCACAGATACGCAGTATTTT. The encoded protein is CASAGGSRTDTQYF.

This clonotype has just a few counts. The V call is TRBV24-1, the J call TRBJ2-5, with 7 nucleotides matching TRBD2. Germline V CDR1 and CDR2: KGHDR, SFDVKD. V lost 2 bases and J lost 11; bases outside the gene matches: 13. This CDR3 spans 15 amino acids. The chain's CDR3 is CATSDSRTGGLEQYF. The CDR3 DNA follows: TGTGCCACCAGTGATTCACGGACGGGGGGTTTGGAGCAGTACTTC.

This clonotype was recorded a few times. The chain is built from TRBV27 and TRBJ2-5; possibly TRBD2 for D (5 bases). The CDR3 is made up of 11 amino acids. Germline V lookup: CDR1 MNHEY, CDR2 SMNVEV (reference sequence). Deletions cut 6 bases from V and 13 bases from J, with 15 bases between. The CDR3 region is CASSKAGRPYF. The CDR3 nucleotides are TGTGCCAGCAGCAAGGCGGGCCGTCCGTACTTC.

This chain links TRBV7-2 with TRBJ1-2; a possible D gene is TRBD1 (6 bases). This CDR3 contains 13 residues. V lost 3 bases and J 9 bases, leaving 14 bases between the germline ends. Germline assignment: CDR1 SGHTA and CDR2 FQGNSA. CDR3 loop: CASSLQGRSSYTF. The CDR3 DNA follows: TGTGCCAGCAGCTTGCAGGGGAGGAGTAGCTACACCTTC.

This clonotype was seen a handful of times. The chain is built from TRBV10-3 and TRBJ2-5; D not certain. The CDR3 totals 16 residues. The V gene lost 4 bases and the J gene lost 6 bases, with 21 bases spanning the gap. Germline lookup yields CDR1 ENHRY and CDR2 SYGVKD. CDR3: CAISGALLSLKKTQYF. CDR3 DNA sequence: TGTGCCATCAGTGGAGCTCTTCTCAGTTTAAAAAAGACCCAGTACTTC.

The V and J genes are TRBV28 and TRBJ2-5, with D tentatively TRBD1 (6 bases). This CDR3 contains 16 residues. V was pared by 5 bases and J by 3 bases, with 19 bases between. Germline assignment: CDR1 MDHEN and CDR2 SYDVKM. Here the CDR3 DNA reads TGTGCCAGCAGTCCCTCGGGATCTACAGGGAAAGAGACCCAGTACTTC. This codes for CASSPSGSTGKETQYF. Full variable domain (missing parts from reference TRBV28 and TRBJ2-5): DVKVTQSSRYLVKRTGEKVFLECVQDMDHENMFWYRQDPGLGLRLIYFSYDVKMKEKGDIPEGYSVSREKKERFSLILESASTNQTSMYLCASSPSGSTGKETQYFGPGTRLLVL.